Listed below are T cell receptor beta chains from one sample, sequenced in a study of blood T cell repertoires in COVID-19. The protocol was immunoSEQ multiplex PCR, while the TCRdb copy is restricted to in-frame clones and leaves out a portion. The sample has about 40,000 clones; about 86% are singletons. The sequenced sample was peripheral blood. All receptors come from a human donor with acute or convalescent COVID-19. The donor label of this sample is uncertain. Each CDR3 is given with its conserved first and last residue. Each record gives: J gene, D gene, V gene, clone size, CDR3 DNA, CDR3 protein. The D gene is left open where the match is weak. Clone size appears in some rows only: once, few, many, or a class for an expanded clone.

>TRBJ2-5|.|TRBV5-5|few
TGTGCCAGCAGCTTGCGGCCACAGGAAGAGACCCAGTACTTC
CASSLRPQEETQYF
>TRBJ1-2|TRBD1|TRBV2|.
TGTGCCAGCAGTTCAGACAGGGCAAACTATGGCTACACCTTC
CASSSDRANYGYTF
>TRBJ2-7|.|TRBV30|.
TGTGCCTGGAGAGCAGGTTGGTCCTCCTACGAGCAGTACTTC
CAWRAGWSSYEQYF
>TRBJ1-5|.|TRBV28|.
TGTGCCAGCAGTCTCCAGGGGAACCAGCCCCAGCATTTT
CASSLQGNQPQHF
>TRBJ1-6|.|TRBV7-9|.
TGTGCCAGCAGCAAAAGGCGGGAAAATTCACCCCTCCACTTT
CASSKRRENSPLHF
>TRBJ2-3|TRBD2|TRBV5-4|.
TGTGCCAGCTCCACCGGGACTAGGACAGATACGCAGTATTTT
CASSTGTRTDTQYF
>TRBJ1-2|TRBD1|TRBV4-1|.
TGCGCCAGCAGTCCAGCAGGGGGCCCCTATGGCTACACCTTC
CASSPAGGPYGYTF
>TRBJ1-2|TRBD1|TRBV2|.
TGTGCCAGCAGCGGACAGGGAGAACCCACTAGCTATGGCTACACCTTC
CASSGQGEPTSYGYTF
>TRBJ2-7|TRBD1|TRBV14|.
TGTGCCAGCAGCGCAAACCGGGACAGGCGCTCCTACGAGCAGTACTTC
CASSANRDRRSYEQYF
>TRBJ2-5|.|TRBV4-1|once
TGCGCCAGCAGCCAAGCTCAAGCACAAGAGACCCAGTACTTC
CASSQAQAQETQYF
>TRBJ1-2|.|TRBV15|.
TGTGCCACCAGCAGAGACTGGGGCGTAACAGAGAACGGCTACACCTTC
CATSRDWGVTENGYTF
>TRBJ2-1|.|TRBV12-1|.
TGTGCCAGCAGCCCGCTCTTAGCGGGGGGGCAGCAGGAGCAGTTCTTC
CASSPLLAGGQQEQFF
>TRBJ2-1|.|TRBV6-1|.
TGTGCCAGCAGTGCTCGAACTCCCCGGGGGAAAGCTTACAATGAGCAGTTCTTC
CASSARTPRGKAYNEQFF
>TRBJ2-1|TRBD2|TRBV7-3|.
TGTGCCAGCAGCTTTTTGGCTAGCGGGTTAGGCTCCTACAATGAGCAGTTCTTC
CASSFLASGLGSYNEQFF
>TRBJ2-3|.|TRBV3-1/TRBV3-2|.
TGTGCCAGCAGGAGGGCGGGTACGCAGTATTTT
CASRRAGTQYF
>TRBJ2-2|.|TRBV4-2|.
TGTGCCAGCAGCCCCAGAGGTACCGGGGAGCTGTTTTTT
CASSPRGTGELFF
>TRBJ1-1|.|TRBV28|.
TGTGCCAGCAGTCTGCTGGGGGGGCGTGGTGAAGCTTTCTTT
CASSLLGGRGEAFF
>TRBJ2-7|TRBD2|TRBV10-2|.
TGCGCCAGCAGCGTTAGAGCGGGAGCGAGCTACGAGCAGTACTTC
CASSVRAGASYEQYF
>TRBJ2-7|TRBD1|TRBV28|.
TGTGCCAGCAGTTTACCCCGACAGGGTTGGTACGAGCAGTACTTC
CASSLPRQGWYEQYF
>TRBJ1-3|TRBD1|TRBV6-5|.
TGTGCCAGCAGAGACAGGGAATCTGGAAACACCATATATTTT
CASRDRESGNTIYF